A single sample is the source of the 8 T cell receptor beta chains below, sequenced in a study of identifying expanded T cells in peripheral blood. Sequenced by immunoSEQ multiplex PCR; TCRdb stores in-frame clones only, minus some. Counted here are 85,000 to 120,000 clones, about 91% occurring once; the ten biggest clones make up 11% to 15%. What was sequenced was blood. These receptors were obtained from a person aged 18 to 70 in good health.

For the CDR3, the DNA is TGTGCCAGCGAGACCCGGACTAGCGGAGCGAACACCGGGGAGCTGTTTTTT. Translation: CASETRTSGANTGELFF. The gene calls are TRBV5-4 and TRBJ2-2; 10 bases agree with TRBD2. Losses at the gene ends were 7 bases for V and 0 bases for J; bases not matched to a gene: 9. There are 17 residues in the CDR3. The germline gives CDR1 SGHNT, CDR2 YYREEE (reference sequence).

In this sample, this clone turned up a few times. The chain uses TRBV30 and TRBJ1-2; D not certain. The CDR3 contains 13 residues. The germline V and J ends were trimmed by 0 bases and 8 bases, with 13 bases remaining between them. Germline-derived CDR1 and CDR2 are GTSNPN and SVGIG (reference sequence). The CDR3 coding sequence is TGTGCCTGGAGTGTACGTGGAGGGAAAGGCTACACCTTC. Translation gives CAWSVRGGKGYTF.

This clone was found a few times. The chain employs TRBV9 and TRBJ1-1; D uncertain. The CDR3 runs 13 residues. The germline V and J ends were trimmed by 0 bases and 6 bases, with 9 bases remaining between them. Germline V gene lookup returns CDR1 SGDLS and CDR2 YYNGEE. The CDR3 DNA reads TGTGCCAGCAGCGTAGCTGATCGTGCTGAAGCTTTCTTT. Translation: CASSVADRAEAFF.

The V gene is TRBV6-6, the J gene TRBJ1-2; tentative D call: TRBD1 (6 bases). Germline CDR1 and CDR2: MNHNY and SVGAGI (reference sequence). The CDR3 loop spans 16 amino acids. V lost 0 bases to trimming and J lost 0 bases, with 11 bases between them. The CDR3, as DNA: TGTGCCAGCAGTTACTCGAAACAGGGAACTAACTATGGCTACACCTTC. This codes for CASSYSKQGTNYGYTF.

V gene TRBV11-2 combines with J gene TRBJ2-3, with 8 bases aligning to TRBD2. CDR1 and CDR2 from the germline V gene are SGHAT and FQNNGV. This CDR3 has 14 residues. The V segment lost 7 bases and the J segment 6 bases; nucleotides outside the gene matches: 9. CDR3 in amino acids: CASTIPGLGDTQYF. CDR3 sequence (DNA): TGTGCCAGCACTATCCCGGGACTAGGGGATACGCAGTATTTT.

Details on this clone: Other nucleotide sequences from this sample produce the same CDR3. This chain uses TRBV29-1 with TRBJ2-7; 9 nucleotides align to TRBD1. V lost 3 bases and J lost 4; bases outside the gene matches: 1. This CDR3 is built from 12 residues. Per the germline V gene, CDR1 is SQVTM and CDR2 is ANQGSEA. In DNA form, the CDR3 reads TGCAGCGTTGATGGACAGGGGTACGAGCAGTACTTC. This sequence encodes CSVDGQGYEQYF.

J is TRBJ2-7 and V is TRBV5-1, with TRBD1 matching over 9 bases. The CDR3 is 15 amino acids. V trimming: 0 bases; J trimming: 4 bases; junction bases outside the gene matches: 5. CDR1 is SGHRS, CDR2 YFSETQ, per germline. For the CDR3, the DNA is TGCGCCAGCAGCTTGGATGGGGACAGGGTTTACGAGCAGTACTTC. Translation gives CASSLDGDRVYEQYF.

The chain is built from TRBV27 and TRBJ1-1; maybe TRBD1 (5 bases). Germline CDR1 MNHEY, CDR2 SMNVEV (reference sequence). CDR3 length: 14 residues. V lost 2 bases, J lost 2 bases, and 9 bases lay in between. CDR3 in amino acids: CASSLGQGNTEAFF. CDR3 sequence (DNA): TGTGCCAGCAGTTTAGGTCAGGGAAACACTGAAGCTTTCTTT.